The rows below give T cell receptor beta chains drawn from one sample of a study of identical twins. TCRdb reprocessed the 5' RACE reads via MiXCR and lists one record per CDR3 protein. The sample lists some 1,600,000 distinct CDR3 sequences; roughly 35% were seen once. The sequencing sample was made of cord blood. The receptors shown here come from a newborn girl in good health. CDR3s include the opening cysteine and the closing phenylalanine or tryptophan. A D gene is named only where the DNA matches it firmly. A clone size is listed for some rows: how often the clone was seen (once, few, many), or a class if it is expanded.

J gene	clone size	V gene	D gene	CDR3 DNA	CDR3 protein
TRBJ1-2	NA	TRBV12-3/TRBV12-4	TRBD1	TGTGCCAGCAGACGACAGGGGGCATTATATGGCTACACCTTC	CASRRQGALYGYTF
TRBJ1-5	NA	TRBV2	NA	TGTGCCAGCAGTGAGCAGGGGACGGGCAATCAGCCCCAGCATTTT	CASSEQGTGNQPQHF
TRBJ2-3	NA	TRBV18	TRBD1	TGTGCCAGCTCGCCGGGACAGGTACTAAGCACAGATACGCAGTATTTT	CASSPGQVLSTDTQYF
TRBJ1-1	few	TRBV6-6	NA	TGTGCCAGCAGCAGATACTCAGTAACCTCTGAAGCTTTCTTT	CASSRYSVTSEAFF
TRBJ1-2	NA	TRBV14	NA	TGTGCCAGCAGCCAAGATATCGGCCGACCTAACTATGGCTACACCTTC	CASSQDIGRPNYGYTF
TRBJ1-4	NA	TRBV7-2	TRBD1	TGTGCCAGCGGCAAGACAGGGACTAATGAAAAACTGTTTTTT	CASGKTGTNEKLFF
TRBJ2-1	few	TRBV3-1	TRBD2	TGTGCCAGCAGCCCACCGACTAGCGGGAGGAGGCAGTTCTTC	CASSPPTSGRRQFF
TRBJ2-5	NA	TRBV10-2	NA	TGCGCCAGCAGTGACGGGCGTCATAAGGAGACCCAGTACTTC	CASSDGRHKETQYF
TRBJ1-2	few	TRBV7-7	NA	TGTGCCAGCCTTTATGGCTACACCTTC	CASLYGYTF
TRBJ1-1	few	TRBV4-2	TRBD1	TGTGCCAGCAGCCAAGGAATCTACAGGGGTGGGACTGAAGCTTTCTTT	CASSQGIYRGGTEAFF
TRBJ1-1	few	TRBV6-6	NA	TGTGCCAGCAGTTACTCGGCCATAACCCACCCCACTGAAGCTTTCTTT	CASSYSAITHPTEAFF
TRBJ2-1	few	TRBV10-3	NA	TGTGCCATCAGTGGTCTTGCGGCCATTTACAATGAGCAGTTCTTC	CAISGLAAIYNEQFF
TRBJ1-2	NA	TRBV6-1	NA	TGTGCCAGCACCGGGGCCAGCTATGGCTACACCTTC	CASTGASYGYTF
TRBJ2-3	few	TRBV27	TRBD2	TGTGCCAGCAGTCCAATTAGCGGGATATGGACAGATACGCAGTATTTT	CASSPISGIWTDTQYF
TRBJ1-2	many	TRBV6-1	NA	TGTGCCAGCATTAGAGGGGAAGGCTACACCTTC	CASIRGEGYTF
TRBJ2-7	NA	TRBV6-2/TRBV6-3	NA	TGTGCCAGCAGACTTAGGGGGACAATCGCCTACGAGCAGTACTTC	CASRLRGTIAYEQYF
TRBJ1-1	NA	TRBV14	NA	TGTGCCAGCAGTCTTGACAGGACTCAGGCTTTCTTT	CASSLDRTQAFF
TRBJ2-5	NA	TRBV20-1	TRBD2	TGCAGTGCTAGAGTCCCGGGAGGGCCACAAGAGACCCAGTACTTC	CSARVPGGPQETQYF
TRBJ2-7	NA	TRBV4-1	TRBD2	TGCGCCAGCAGCCAAACCGGACTAGCGGACTACGAGCAGTACTTC	CASSQTGLADYEQYF
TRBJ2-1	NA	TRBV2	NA	TGTGCCAGCAGTAATAGAGGGGGCTCCTACAATGAGCAGTTCTTC	CASSNRGGSYNEQFF
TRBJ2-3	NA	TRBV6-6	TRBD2	TGTGCCAGCAGAGAGACTAGCGGGAGGGCCAGAGATACGCAGTATTTT	CASRETSGRARDTQYF
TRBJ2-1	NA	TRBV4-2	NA	TGTGCCAGCAGCCAAGCATTACTTTTGAACAATGAGCAGTTCTTC	CASSQALLLNNEQFF
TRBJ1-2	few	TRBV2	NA	TGTGCCAGCAGTCTGCCCAGGGACAAAGGAGGCTACACCTTC	CASSLPRDKGGYTF
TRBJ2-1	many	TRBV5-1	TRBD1	TGCGCCAGCAGCTTAGACAGGGGGGGCAATGAGCAGTTCTTC	CASSLDRGGNEQFF
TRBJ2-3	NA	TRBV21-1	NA	TGTGCCAGCAGCAAGAAAGGCAGGAGGGCCACAGATACGCAGTATTTT	CASSKKGRRATDTQYF
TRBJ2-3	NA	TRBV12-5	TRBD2	TGTGCTAGTGGTTTGTTCCTAGCGGGGTCCCCAGATACGCAGTATTTT	CASGLFLAGSPDTQYF
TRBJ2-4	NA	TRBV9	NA	TGTGCCAGCAGCGTACTCAGTGAAAGTAACATTCAGTACTTC	CASSVLSESNIQYF
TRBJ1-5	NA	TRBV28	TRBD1	TGTGCCAGCAGTTCCTGGGACAGCTATCTACCCCAGCATTTT	CASSSWDSYLPQHF
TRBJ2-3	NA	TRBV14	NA	TGTACAAGCAGCCAAACTAGGGCAGATACGCAGTATTTT	CTSSQTRADTQYF
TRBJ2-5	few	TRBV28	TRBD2	TGTGCCAGCAGCCGACTAGCGGAGGATGAATACCAAGAGACCCAGTACTTC	CASSRLAEDEYQETQYF
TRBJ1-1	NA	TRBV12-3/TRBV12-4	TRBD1	TGTGCCAGCAGTTTACGAAGGGACAGGGGGCGGGCTGAAGCTTTCTTT	CASSLRRDRGRAEAFF
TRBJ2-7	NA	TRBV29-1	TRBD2	TGCAGCGTTGAAGAAAGTCTAGCGGGGATCTACGAGCAGTACTTC	CSVEESLAGIYEQYF
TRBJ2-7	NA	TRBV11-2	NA	TGTGCCAGCAGCTTGGTTCGGATCCCCTACGAGCAGTACTTC	CASSLVRIPYEQYF
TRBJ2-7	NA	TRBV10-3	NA	TGTGCCATCAGTGAGTCGGTGGATGGGACGCACCCTACGGAGCAGTACTTC	CAISESVDGTHPTEQYF